A selection of T cell receptor beta chains follows, all from one sample in a study of OX40 agonist ivuxolimab in advanced cancers. Clones were read by immunoSEQ multiplex PCR, and TCRdb kept only the in-frame ones, dropping some. Among tens of thousands of clones, about 85% were seen once, and the ten largest hold 2% to 2.5%. This sample comprised CD4+ or CD8+ T cells sorted from blood, obtained in a trial of the OX40 agonist ivuxolimab. These receptors all stem from an adult with an advanced solid tumor such as melanoma, head and neck, liver or kidney cancer. Both conserved end residues are part of each CDR3. A D gene is named only where the DNA matches it firmly. A row's size may be missing; if present it is once, few, many or a size class.

v_gene	d_gene	j_gene	abundance	CDR3aa	CDR3nt
TRBV30	.	TRBJ1-4	.	CAWSVPGANEKLFF	TGTGCCTGGAGTGTACCAGGAGCTAATGAAAAACTGTTTTTT
TRBV10-1	.	TRBJ2-3	.	CASSESLGTQYF	TGCGCCAGCAGTGAGTCACTGGGGACGCAGTATTTT
TRBV10-3	.	TRBJ2-2	.	CAISELPGKGPGELFF	TGTGCCATCAGTGAGCTTCCCGGGAAGGGACCGGGGGAGCTGTTTTTT
TRBV5-1	TRBD1	TRBJ2-3	.	CASSLLRDRRTDTQYF	TGCGCCAGCAGCTTACTCCGGGACAGACGCACAGATACGCAGTATTTT
TRBV29-1	.	TRBJ2-7	.	CSVEPPGDYEQYF	TGCAGCGTTGAACCCCCAGGGGACTACGAGCAGTACTTC
TRBV9	TRBD2	TRBJ2-1	once	CASSPRGGIAGGPYNEQFF	TGTGCCAGCAGCCCCCGAGGGGGGATAGCGGGGGGGCCCTACAATGAGCAGTTCTTC
TRBV5-1	.	TRBJ1-2	.	CASSPGRDYGYTF	TGCGCCAGCAGCCCGGGACGGGACTATGGCTACACCTTC
TRBV5-4	.	TRBJ2-7	.	CASSLAGRSSYEQYF	TGTGCCAGCAGCTTGGCCGGGCGCAGCAGCTACGAGCAGTACTTC
TRBV27	TRBD1	TRBJ1-2	.	CASSNGQGGYGYTF	TGTGCCAGCAGTAACGGACAGGGTGGGTATGGCTACACCTTC
TRBV23-1	.	TRBJ1-1	.	CASRQENTEAFF	TGCGCCAGCAGACAGGAGAACACTGAAGCTTTCTTT
TRBV12-2	.	TRBJ2-3	.	CASRLALDYRGTDTQYF	TGTGCAAGTCGCTTAGCGCTGGACTACAGAGGTACAGATACGCAGTATTTT
TRBV5-4	TRBD2	TRBJ2-3	.	CASSLGTRSGPDTQYF	TGTGCCAGCAGCTTGGGGACTAGAAGCGGCCCAGATACGCAGTATTTT
TRBV19	.	TRBJ2-3	.	CASSPKTSTDTQYF	TGTGCCAGTAGTCCCAAGACTAGCACAGATACGCAGTATTTT
TRBV4-2	.	TRBJ1-2	.	CASSQDLGAYGYTF	TGTGCCAGCAGCCAAGATCTTGGGGCCTATGGCTACACCTTC
TRBV11-2	TRBD1	TRBJ1-4	.	CASSHRDRGREKLFF	TGTGCCAGCAGCCACAGGGACAGGGGGCGGGAAAAACTGTTTTTT
TRBV28	.	TRBJ2-3	.	CASSLGGGGDTQYF	TGTGCCAGCAGTTTGGGAGGGGGCGGAGATACGCAGTATTTT
TRBV5-1	.	TRBJ1-1	.	CASSLAPGNTEAFF	TGCGCCAGCAGCTTGGCCCCAGGGAACACTGAAGCTTTCTTT
TRBV28	TRBD1	TRBJ1-1	.	CASEGTANTEAFF	TGTGCCAGCGAGGGGACAGCGAACACTGAAGCTTTCTTT
TRBV14	.	TRBJ1-4	.	CASSQIQEKLFF	TGTGCCAGCAGCCAAATCCAGGAAAAACTGTTTTTT
TRBV6-6	TRBD2	TRBJ2-1	.	CASSRTSGSYNEQFF	TGTGCCAGCAGTAGGACTAGCGGGTCCTACAATGAGCAGTTCTTC
TRBV4-1	.	TRBJ2-4	.	CASSQGPGPRAGTNIQYF	TGCGCCAGCAGCCAGGGACCGGGACCACGGGCAGGGACAAACATTCAGTACTTC
TRBV30	.	TRBJ2-7	.	CAWRTGSGYEQYF	TGTGCCTGGAGAACCGGGTCAGGGTACGAGCAGTACTTC
TRBV6-1	TRBD1	TRBJ2-7	.	CASRGQGWDEQYF	TGTGCCAGCAGGGGACAGGGTTGGGACGAGCAGTACTTC
TRBV15	TRBD1	TRBJ2-7	.	CATSRVQGASYEQYF	TGTGCCACCAGCAGAGTACAGGGGGCATCCTACGAGCAGTACTTC
TRBV10-2	TRBD2	TRBJ2-2	.	CASSDLAGTNTGELFF	TGCGCCAGCAGTGACCTAGCGGGAACCAACACCGGGGAGCTGTTTTTT
TRBV7-2	.	TRBJ1-1	.	CASSQGMNTEAFF	TGTGCCAGCAGCCAGGGGATGAACACTGAAGCTTTCTTT
TRBV21-1	.	TRBJ1-3	.	CASSKLSRAWWGNTIYF	TGTGCCAGCAGCAAGTTGTCGCGGGCTTGGTGGGGAAACACCATATATTTT
TRBV6-1	TRBD2	TRBJ2-7	.	CASSPSGSLYEQYF	TGTGCCAGCAGTCCTAGCGGGAGTTTATACGAGCAGTACTTC
TRBV7-9	.	TRBJ1-4	.	CASSFPETNEKLFF	TGTGCCAGCAGCTTTCCGGAGACTAATGAAAAACTGTTTTTT
TRBV5-1	.	TRBJ2-4	.	CASSLSVGTRRSRNIQYF	TGCGCCAGCAGCTTGAGTGTAGGGACCCGTAGGAGTAGAAACATTCAGTACTTC
TRBV18	TRBD2	TRBJ2-5	.	CASSPSGGSQETQYF	TGTGCCAGCTCACCGAGCGGGGGGTCTCAAGAGACCCAGTACTTC
TRBV10-3	.	TRBJ2-3	.	CAISGGTGTDTQYF	TGTGCCATCAGCGGGGGGACAGGAACAGATACGCAGTATTTT